The 21 T cell receptor beta chains in this list originate from one sample, sequenced in a study of blood T cell repertoires in COVID-19. The table came from immunoSEQ multiplex PCR; TCRdb's copy has only in-frame clones and leaves some out. The data contain around 43,000 clones, 85% to 90% of them seen just once; the ten biggest clones take up around 20%. Material for sequencing was peripheral blood. These receptors all come from a man between 50 and 59 years old in a cohort sampled during active COVID-19.

The chain recombines TRBV2 with TRBJ2-4, with 8 positions matching TRBD2. Germline CDR1 reads SNHLY; CDR2 reads FYNNEI. J lost 8 bases, V lost 8 bases, and 8 bases had no gene match. CDR3 length: 13 residues. The CDR3 sequence is CASAGGGRYIQYF. In nucleotides, the CDR3 is TGTGCCAGCGCGGGGGGCGGGAGGTACATTCAGTACTTC.

The chain joins TRBV5-1 to TRBJ2-3, with 9 nucleotides matching TRBD1. This CDR3 has 16 residues. V lost 2 bases and J lost 0; bases outside the gene matches: 4. The germline V gene encodes CDR1 SGHRS and CDR2 YFSETQ. CDR3 in amino acids: CASSFGTGPSTDTQYF. The CDR3 DNA sequence: TGCGCCAGCAGCTTCGGGACAGGGCCTAGCACAGATACGCAGTATTTT.

The chain links TRBV9 to TRBJ2-3; 10 bases are a match to TRBD2. The CDR3 totals 15 residues. Germline lookup yields CDR1 SGDLS and CDR2 YYNGEE. J lost 5 bases, V lost 3 bases, and 6 bases had no gene match. The CDR3 sequence: CASSETSGDGDTQYF. CDR3 sequence (DNA): TGTGCCAGCAGCGAAACTAGCGGGGATGGAGATACGCAGTATTTT.

Points on this clone: Other DNA sequences in the sample encode the same CDR3. This chain connects TRBV13 to TRBJ2-1; 7 bases are shared with TRBD2. Germline V gives CDR1 PRHDT, CDR2 FYEKMQ (reference sequence). Trimming removed 3 bases from V and 7 bases from J; junction bases left unmatched: 12. The CDR3 length is 16 residues. CDR3 bases: TGTGCCAGCAGCTTCCTAGAGGGAGGGGTTGATAATGAGCAGTTCTTC. This sequence encodes CASSFLEGGVDNEQFF.

This clone was seen more than once but under ten times. The rearrangement uses TRBV7-2 and TRBJ2-1; 9 bases are shared with TRBD2. This CDR3 has 15 residues. From germline, CDR1 is SGHTA and CDR2 FQGNSA. Losses at the gene ends were 3 bases for V and 5 bases for J; bases not matched to a gene: 5. CDR3 sequence: CASSFRAGGHNEQFF. CDR3 DNA sequence: TGTGCCAGCAGCTTTCGAGCGGGGGGACACAATGAGCAGTTCTTC.

The rearrangement uses TRBV10-1 and TRBJ1-1; 7 bases fit TRBD1. This CDR3 contains 13 residues. Germline V gene sequence: CDR1 WNHNN, CDR2 SYGVQD (reference sequence). Trimming cost V 6 bases and J 8 bases; bases outside gene matches: 9. The CDR3 DNA follows: TGCGCCAGCAGCGAAGGGGTCAGGGGGGAAGCTTTCTTT. It codes for CASSEGVRGEAFF.

The chain recombines TRBV7-8 with TRBJ2-3, with D perhaps matching TRBD2 (5 bases). The CDR3 has 16 amino acids. The germline V gene encodes CDR1 SGHVS and CDR2 FQNEAQ. V was pared by 1 base and J by 0 bases, with 11 bases between. The CDR3 sequence: CASSLGSGISTDTQYF. CDR3 in DNA: TGTGCCAGCAGCTTAGGATCCGGGATCAGCACAGATACGCAGTATTTT.

The chain has TRBV6-2 or TRBV6-3 and TRBJ1-3, with 8 nucleotides matching TRBD1. The trim removed 4 bases at V and 0 bases at J, leaving 2 bases unmatched. The CDR3 runs 15 residues. Germline lookup yields CDR1 MNHEY and CDR2 SVGEGT. CDR3 in amino acids: CASSWTGNSGNTIYF. The CDR3, as DNA: TGTGCCAGCAGTTGGACAGGGAACTCTGGAAACACCATATATTTT.

The V call is TRBV7-8, the J call TRBJ2-2; D not certain. CDR3 length equals 15 residues. Per the germline V gene, CDR1 is SGHVS and CDR2 is FQNEAQ. The V end lost 1 base, the J end lost 1 base, and 7 bases lay between the germline ends. The CDR3 region has the DNA TGTGCCAGCAGCTTAGTGTCGGTGAACACCGGGGAGCTGTTTTTT. Protein: CASSLVSVNTGELFF.

V is TRBV9 and J is TRBJ1-1; 10 positions match TRBD1. In germline, CDR1 is SGDLS, CDR2 YYNGEE. The CDR3 is 16 amino acids. V shed 4 bases, J shed 3 bases, and the junction held 9 bases outside the gene matches. The CDR3 loop is CASSIRQGAGDTEAFF. For the CDR3, the DNA is TGTGCCAGCAGCATCCGACAGGGGGCCGGGGACACTGAAGCTTTCTTT.

The chain links TRBV24-1 to TRBJ2-3; D unclear. Looked up from germline, CDR1 is KGHDR and CDR2 is SFDVKD. The CDR3 spans 15 residues. Trimming shortened V by 5 bases and J by 0 bases, and 11 bases separated the two germline ends. This chain's CDR3 is CATSGAGPSTDTQYF. Here the CDR3 DNA reads TGTGCCACCAGTGGGGCAGGCCCCAGCACAGATACGCAGTATTTT.

This rearrangement joins TRBV7-9 to TRBJ2-5; TRBD1 matches at 8 bases. The CDR3 covers 15 residues. Germline lookup yields CDR1 SEHNR and CDR2 FQNEAQ (reference sequence). Trimming at V came to 3 bases and at J to 2 bases, leaving 5 bases not matched to a gene. The CDR3 DNA reads as TGTGCCAGCAGCTTTAGGCAGGGGGCACAAGAGACCCAGTACTTC. It yields the protein CASSFRQGAQETQYF.

This sequence joins TRBV5-1 and TRBJ2-3, with TRBD2 identical over 8 bases. The J segment lost 4 bases and the V segment lost 4 bases, leaving 8 bases of the junction unmatched. CDR3 length: 15 residues. Looked up from germline, CDR1 is SGHRS and CDR2 is YFSETQ. The CDR3 reads CASSQVAGGADTQYF. CDR3 nucleotide sequence: TGCGCCAGCAGCCAGGTGGCGGGAGGTGCAGATACGCAGTATTTT.

The V gene is TRBV7-6, the J gene TRBJ2-3; 9 bases agree with TRBD2. CDR3 size: 13 residues. After removal of 4 bases from V and 8 bases from J, the junction contained 4 bases not matched to a gene. Germline CDR1 is SGHVS and CDR2 is FNYEAQ. CDR3 sequence (DNA): TGTGCCAGCAGCTCAATAGCGGGAGCTACGCAGTATTTT. This translates into CASSSIAGATQYF.

The J gene is TRBJ2-3, the V gene TRBV19; D uncertain. Germline V CDR1 and CDR2: LNHDA, SQIVND (reference sequence). The CDR3 sequence is 12 residues long. Trimming stripped 6 bases from V and 5 bases from J, with 9 bases between. CDR3 bases: TGTGCCAGTAGCCCGACGGGAGATACGCAGTATTTT. Protein: CASSPTGDTQYF.

The chain is built from TRBV7-9 and TRBJ1-3, with a tentative D call TRBD1 (5 bases). V was trimmed by 1 base and J by 3 bases, leaving 10 bases between them. This CDR3 region has 15 residues. Looked up from germline, CDR1 is SEHNR and CDR2 is FQNEAQ (reference sequence). The CDR3 DNA follows: TGTGCCAGCAGCTTAGTTGGCAGGGTTGGAAACACCATATATTTT. Protein product: CASSLVGRVGNTIYF.

This chain uses TRBV13 with TRBJ2-1; TRBD2 might be the D (6 bases). The CDR3 consists of 12 residues. V dropped 0 bases and J dropped 10 bases, with 7 bases sitting between them. CDR1 PRHDT and CDR2 FYEKMQ come from the germline V gene (reference sequence). CDR3 in amino acids: CASSLGLAEQFF. The CDR3 DNA sequence: TGTGCCAGCAGCTTAGGGCTAGCGGAGCAGTTCTTC.

CDR3 region: CASSLLSQYEQYF. Written as DNA, the CDR3 is TGTGCCAGCAGTTTACTAAGCCAATACGAGCAGTACTTC. The chain couples TRBV12-3 or TRBV12-4 to TRBJ2-7; the D is unclear. Trimming shortened V by 2 bases and J by 4 bases, and 9 bases separated the two germline ends. The CDR3 sequence is 13 residues long.

The CDR3: CASSPTGGRPTDTQYF. In DNA, the CDR3 is TGTGCCAGCTCACCAACCGGCGGGAGGCCCACAGATACGCAGTATTTT. This chain uses TRBV18 with TRBJ2-3, with TRBD2 matching 8 bases. J was trimmed by 2 bases and V by 2 bases; bases with no gene match: 6. Germline V gene lookup returns CDR1 KGHSH and CDR2 LQKENI. This CDR3 spans 16 amino acids.

The V and J genes are TRBV19 and TRBJ2-1; TRBD2 matches at 9 bases. Germline V gene sequence: CDR1 LNHDA, CDR2 SQIVND (reference sequence). V lost 7 bases, J lost 4 bases, and 11 bases stayed unmatched. CDR3 size: 16 residues. CDR3 DNA sequence: TGTGCCAGTACCCCAAGACGGACTAGCGAGTACAATGAGCAGTTCTTC. Protein sequence: CASTPRRTSEYNEQFF.

This clone turned up a few times. This chain joins TRBV6-2 or TRBV6-3 and TRBJ2-3, with 8 bases aligning to TRBD2. Germline V CDR1 and CDR2: MNHEY, SVGEGT. The CDR3 covers 15 residues. V lost 2 bases to trimming and J lost 4 bases; unmatched junction nucleotides: 5. In DNA form, the CDR3 reads TGTGCCAGCAGTTACGAAGCGGGAGCAGCAGATACGCAGTATTTT. Amino acid sequence: CASSYEAGAADTQYF.